This entry describes one TCR beta chain. Its specificity is not known. The data were taken from a study of T cell responses to AZD1222 COVID-19 vaccine. V dropped 1 base and J dropped 8; count of bases not matched to a gene: 4. Germline V gene lookup returns CDR1 SSHAT and CDR2 FNYEAQ (reference sequence). The CDR3 loop spans 16 amino acids. General study points: Elevations in Spike-specific TCR breadth and depth followed administration of two AZD1222 doses. Regions left unmutated in variants are reportedly the target of nearly half of spike-specific TCRs. White British ancestry dominated among donors, who included more females, and clonal diversity was possibly underestimated.

Profiling relied on immunoSEQ multiplex PCR, and the TCRdb table lists in-frame clones only, not all of them. Among some 190,000 clones listed, about 90% were seen once. The source was peripheral blood, collected on day 0 of AZD1222 vaccination. This TCR was recovered from an adult in good health. The chain employs TRBV7-7 and TRBJ2-1; 14 bases line up with TRBD2. The CDR3 DNA reads as TGTGCCAGCAGCTTAGGGACTAGCGGGGGGCCCGATGAGCAGTTCTTC. This gives the protein CASSLGTSGGPDEQFF.